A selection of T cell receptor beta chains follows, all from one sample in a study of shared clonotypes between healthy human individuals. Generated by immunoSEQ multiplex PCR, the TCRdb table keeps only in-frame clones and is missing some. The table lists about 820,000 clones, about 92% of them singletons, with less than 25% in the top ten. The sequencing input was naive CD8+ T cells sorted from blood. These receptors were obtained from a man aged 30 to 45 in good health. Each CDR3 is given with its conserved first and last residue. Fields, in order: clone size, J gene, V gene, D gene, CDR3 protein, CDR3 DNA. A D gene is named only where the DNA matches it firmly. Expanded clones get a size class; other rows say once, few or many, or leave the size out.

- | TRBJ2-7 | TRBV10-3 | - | CAISESSGELGQYF | TGTGCCATCAGTGAGTCGAGTGGAGAGCTCGGGCAGTACTTC
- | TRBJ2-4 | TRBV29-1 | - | CSVVRSGEHIQYF | TGCAGCGTTGTGCGGTCAGGGGAGCACATTCAGTACTTC
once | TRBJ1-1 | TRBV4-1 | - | CASSQAWGQTEAFF | TGCGCCAGCAGCCAAGCTTGGGGGCAGACTGAAGCTTTCTTT
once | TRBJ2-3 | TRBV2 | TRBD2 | CASPAIAGRADTQYF | TGTGCCAGCCCCGCCATAGCGGGGCGTGCAGATACGCAGTATTTT
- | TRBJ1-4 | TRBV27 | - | CASTPSYSEKLFF | TGTGCCAGCACCCCTTCTTATTCTGAAAAACTGTTTTTT
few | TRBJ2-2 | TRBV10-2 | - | CASLGERGELFF | TGCGCCAGCCTTGGGGAGCGAGGGGAGCTGTTTTTT
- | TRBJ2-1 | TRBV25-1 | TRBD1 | CASSARTGGKYNEQFF | TGTGCCAGCAGTGCCCGGACAGGGGGCAAGTACAATGAGCAGTTCTTC
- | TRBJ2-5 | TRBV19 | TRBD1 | CASSAGTIQQGETQYF | TGTGCCAGTAGTGCCGGGACAATCCAACAGGGGGAGACCCAGTACTTC
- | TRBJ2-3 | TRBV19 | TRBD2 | CASSPLGLAGWTDTQYF | TGTGCCAGTAGTCCGCTGGGACTAGCGGGGTGGACAGATACGCAGTATTTT
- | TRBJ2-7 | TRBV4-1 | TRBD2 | CASSHSAGGLLLEQYF | TGCGCCAGCAGCCACTCTGCGGGAGGCCTTCTCTTGGAGCAGTACTTC
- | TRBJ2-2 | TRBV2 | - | CASSEWQPTGELFF | TGTGCCAGCAGTGAGTGGCAGCCCACCGGGGAGCTGTTTTTT
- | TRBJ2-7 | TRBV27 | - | CASSHQNSYEQYF | TGTGCCAGCAGTCACCAGAACTCCTACGAGCAGTACTTC
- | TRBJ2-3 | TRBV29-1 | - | CSVEGVGNTDTQYF | TGCAGCGTTGAAGGCGTCGGGAACACAGATACGCAGTATTTT
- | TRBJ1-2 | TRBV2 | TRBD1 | CASSEVKGTGSYGYTF | TGTGCCAGCAGTGAAGTAAAAGGGACAGGGTCCTATGGCTACACCTTC
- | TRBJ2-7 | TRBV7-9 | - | CASSLSNDGPKHEQYF | TGTGCCAGCAGCTTATCGAACGATGGGCCCAAGCACGAGCAGTACTTC
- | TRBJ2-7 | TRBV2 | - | CASSVGYEQYF | TGTGCCAGCAGTGTGGGGTACGAGCAGTACTTC
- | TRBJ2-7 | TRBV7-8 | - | CASSPKVVGGRSSYEQYF | TGTGCCAGCAGCCCTAAGGTTGTGGGGGGCCGGAGCTCCTACGAGCAGTACTTC
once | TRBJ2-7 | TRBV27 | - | CASSLLDGRRYEQYF | TGTGCCAGCAGTCTATTGGACGGAAGAAGGTACGAGCAGTACTTC
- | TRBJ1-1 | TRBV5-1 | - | CASSLEGGRQTEAFF | TGCGCCAGCAGCCTGGAGGGGGGGCGTCAAACTGAAGCTTTCTTT
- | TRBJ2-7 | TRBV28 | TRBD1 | CASRYGQGAYYEQYF | TGTGCCAGCAGATACGGACAGGGGGCTTACTACGAGCAGTACTTC
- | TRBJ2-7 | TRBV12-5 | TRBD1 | CASGLPGQGSHEQYF | TGTGCTAGTGGTTTGCCGGGACAGGGGTCCCACGAGCAGTACTTC
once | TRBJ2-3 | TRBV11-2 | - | CASSLLPDTQYF | TGTGCCAGCAGCTTATTACCAGATACGCAGTATTTT
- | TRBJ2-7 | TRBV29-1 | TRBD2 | CSVTGTSFYEQYF | TGCAGCGTTACCGGGACTAGCTTCTACGAGCAGTACTTC
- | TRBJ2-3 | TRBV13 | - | CASSHRSPTDTQYF | TGTGCCAGCAGCCACCGGAGCCCCACAGATACGCAGTATTTT
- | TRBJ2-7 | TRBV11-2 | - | CASSPTGIEQYF | TGTGCCAGCAGTCCAACAGGGATCGAGCAGTACTTC
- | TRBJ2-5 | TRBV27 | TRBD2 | CASSPREGYLETQYF | TGTGCCAGCAGCCCTAGGGAGGGGTACTTAGAGACCCAGTACTTC